Listed here are 30 T cell receptor beta chains from one sample, sequenced in a study of shared clonotypes between healthy human individuals. Profiled with immunoSEQ multiplex PCR; TCRdb holds only in-frame clones, not every one. The table shows 600,000 to 750,000 clones, with about 90% occurring only once. Specimen: memory CD8+ T cells from PBMCs. Subset indicated: CD45RO+ cells pooled with CCR7-negative TemRA cells. These TCRs come from a man between 18 and 35 years old in good health. Some clones in this sample may be carry-over from other donors' samples.

The gene calls are TRBV6-5 and TRBJ2-1, with D possibly TRBD2 on 6 matching bases. Trimming shortened V by 6 bases and J by 4 bases, and 16 bases separated the two germline ends. The CDR3 spans 15 residues. Germline assignment: CDR1 MNHEY and CDR2 SVGAGI. DNA for the CDR3: TGTGCCAGCAGGGGCCCGGGGGTGCTTTACAATGAGCAGTTCTTC. Translating gives CASRGPGVLYNEQFF.

This chain connects TRBV7-2 to TRBJ2-7; D possibly uses TRBD1 or TRBD2 (5 bases each). The germline gives CDR1 SGHTA, CDR2 FQGNSA. The CDR3 covers 16 residues. The ends were cut back, 5 bases at V and 2 bases at J, with 19 bases in the middle. CDR3 in DNA: TGTGCCAGCAGCCTCAACCGCCGGGACCCACCCTACGAGCAGTACTTC. This sequence encodes CASSLNRRDPPYEQYF.

The chain has TRBV6-1 and TRBJ2-3; D is unresolved. The CDR3 sequence is 12 residues long. CDR1 and CDR2 from the germline V gene are MNHNS and SASEGT. Trimming pared 1 base from V and 8 bases from J, leaving 7 bases between. The CDR3 nucleotides are TGTGCCAGCAGTGAAGGTTGGGGTACGCAGTATTTT. The encoded protein is CASSEGWGTQYF.

This clone was seen just once. This chain joins TRBV28 and TRBJ1-5; TRBD1 might be the D (6 bases). Germline CDR1 reads MDHEN; CDR2 reads SYDVKM. V shed 6 bases and J shed 1 base, with 16 bases lying between them. The CDR3 totals 16 residues. This CDR3 reads CASRPPAQGSNQPQHF. The CDR3 DNA reads as TGTGCCAGCAGACCCCCAGCCCAGGGGAGCAATCAGCCCCAGCATTTT.

This chain links TRBV7-9 with TRBJ2-1, with 9 bases matching TRBD2. Germline V gene sequence: CDR1 SEHNR, CDR2 FQNEAQ (reference sequence). The length of the CDR3 is 16 residues. The V segment lost 4 bases and the J segment 2 bases; nucleotides outside the gene matches: 6. CDR3 coding DNA: TGTGCCAGCAGCTCGGGGAGACTAGCGGCCTACAATGAGCAGTTCTTC. It is translated as CASSSGRLAAYNEQFF. Using reference TRBV7-9 and TRBJ2-1 for the parts outside the CDR3, the full variable domain is DTGVSQNPRHKITKRGQNVTFRCDPISEHNRLYWYRQTLGQGPEFLTYFQNEAQLEKSRLLSDRFSAERPKGSFSTLEIQRTEQGDSAMYLCASSSGRLAAYNEQFFGPGTRLTVL.

This chain uses TRBV7-6 with TRBJ2-1; D is uncertain. The CDR3 extends over 13 amino acids. Germline assignment: CDR1 SGHVS and CDR2 FNYEAQ. The ends were cut back, 1 base at V and 3 bases at J, with 4 bases in the middle. CDR3 sequence (DNA): TGTGCCAGCAGCTTAGGATTCTACAATGAGCAGTTCTTC. Encoded protein: CASSLGFYNEQFF.

The CDR3: CASSLDSRRLTHEKLFF. CDR3 nucleotides: TGTGCCAGCAGTTTAGATTCTCGCCGGCTAACCCATGAAAAACTGTTTTTT. The V call is TRBV27, the J call TRBJ1-4; D is ambiguous. Germline assignment: CDR1 MNHEY and CDR2 SMNVEV (reference sequence). CDR3 length: 17 residues. Deletions cut 2 bases from V and 6 bases from J, with 19 bases between.

The J gene is TRBJ2-1, the V gene TRBV27, with 13 bases matching TRBD2. The CDR3 sequence is 16 residues long. Per the germline V gene, CDR1 is MNHEY and CDR2 is SMNVEV (reference sequence). J was trimmed by 8 bases and V by 1 base; bases with no gene match: 5. Here the CDR3 reads CASSLLLAGGPDEQFF. CDR3 in DNA: TGTGCCAGCAGTTTATTACTAGCGGGAGGGCCGGATGAGCAGTTCTTC.

The chain employs TRBV19 and TRBJ2-4, with D perhaps TRBD2 (5 bases). The CDR3 sequence is 16 residues long. Germline assignment: CDR1 LNHDA and CDR2 SQIVND (reference sequence). V shed 7 bases and J shed 2 bases, with 18 bases lying between them. CDR3: CASTRRRPGSKNIQYF. The CDR3 DNA sequence: TGTGCCAGTACCAGGAGGCGGCCGGGTTCCAAAAACATTCAGTACTTC.

In this sample, this clone turned up once. Other nucleotide sequences in the sample specify the same CDR3. This rearrangement joins TRBV4-1 to TRBJ2-5; D assignment may be TRBD1 or TRBD2 (5 bases each). The germline CDR1 and CDR2 sequences are MGHRA and YSYEKL. Trimming removed 0 bases at V and 2 bases at J, with 10 bases between. The CDR3 loop spans 15 amino acids. The chain's CDR3 is CASSQERGFQETQYF. CDR3 nucleotide sequence: TGCGCCAGCAGCCAAGAACGGGGCTTTCAAGAGACCCAGTACTTC.

V and J are TRBV7-9 and TRBJ2-3; 9 positions agree with TRBD2. Germline CDR1 SEHNR, CDR2 FQNEAQ (reference sequence). V lost 1 base and J lost 3; bases outside the gene matches: 5. This CDR3 is 16 amino acids long. The CDR3 coding sequence is TGTGCCAGCAGCTTAGAGATAGCGGGAGAGACAGATACGCAGTATTTT. Residues: CASSLEIAGETDTQYF.

The V gene is TRBV7-5, the J gene TRBJ2-5; the D call in the table, TRBD1, was not verified against the DNA. TRBV7-5 is listed as a pseudogene. CDR3 length equals 15 residues. CDR3 in amino acids: CVRSLRTERQETQYF. In DNA, the CDR3 is TGTGTCAGAAGCCTTAGGACAGAACGACAAGAGACCCAGTACTTC.

The chain couples TRBV29-1 to TRBJ2-7; 7 positions match TRBD2. Per germline, CDR1 SQVTM and CDR2 ANQGSEA. The ends lost 4 bases at V and 3 bases at J; junction bases unmatched: 6. CDR3 size: 13 residues. The CDR3 region is CSVGQGGSYEQYF. The CDR3 coding sequence is TGCAGCGTTGGGCAGGGAGGGAGCTACGAGCAGTACTTC.

This clone was seen a few times. This chain links TRBV19 with TRBJ1-2; D is unresolved. Trimming removed 7 bases from V and 6 bases from J, with 12 bases in between. Per germline, CDR1 LNHDA and CDR2 SQIVND (reference sequence). CDR3 length equals 12 residues. This CDR3 is CASNLGPDGYTF. CDR3 in DNA: TGTGCCAGTAACCTTGGACCCGATGGCTACACCTTC.

The chain recombines TRBV4-1 with TRBJ2-1, with 11 bases aligning to TRBD2. The V gene end was trimmed by 3 bases and the J gene end by 12 bases; junction bases not matched to a gene: 16. Germline V lookup: CDR1 MGHRA, CDR2 YSYEKL. This CDR3 comprises 17 residues. The CDR3 bases are TGCGCCAGCAGCCACTGGACTAGCGGGTCCTCCAAATCCGGGCAGTTCTTC. It is translated as CASSHWTSGSSKSGQFF.

V usage is TRBV7-8 and J usage is TRBJ2-1; 8 bases line up with TRBD1. CDR1 is SGHVS and CDR2 is FQNEAQ in the germline V gene. The CDR3 spans 16 residues. The V and J ends lost 0 bases and 8 bases, in that order; junction bases with no gene match: 9. The CDR3 here is CASSLAVRGRYDEQFF. CDR3 in DNA: TGTGCCAGCAGCTTAGCGGTCAGGGGGCGGTATGATGAGCAGTTCTTC.

The V and J genes are TRBV4-1 and TRBJ1-4; D is undetermined. V was clipped by 4 bases and J by 0 bases, with 24 bases between them. CDR1 and CDR2 from the germline V gene are MGHRA and YSYEKL. This CDR3 contains 20 residues. Here the CDR3 DNA reads TGCGCCAGCAGCCCGGATTCCTCGTTAGCCGCCGTTGCAACTAATGAAAAACTGTTTTTT. It codes for CASSPDSSLAAVATNEKLFF.

The V gene is TRBV9, the J gene TRBJ1-4; D call uncertain. V was trimmed by 8 bases and J by 8 bases, leaving 4 bases between them. CDR1 SGDLS and CDR2 YYNGEE come from the germline V gene. There are 9 residues in the CDR3. The CDR3 sequence: CARGEKLFF. DNA for the CDR3: TGTGCCAGGGGAGAAAAACTGTTTTTT.

The chain recombines TRBV7-9 with TRBJ1-2; D not certain. Per the germline V gene, CDR1 is SEHNR and CDR2 is FQNEAQ (reference sequence). Trimming removed 6 bases from V and 8 bases from J, with 16 bases in between. CDR3 length: 13 residues. The CDR3 nucleotides are TGTGCCAGCAGATGGCCTTCGGCCGAAGGCTACACCTTC. Amino acids: CASRWPSAEGYTF.

This CDR3 is CASSQIVGNQPQHF. CDR3 nucleotides: TGCGCCAGCAGCCAAATAGTTGGCAATCAGCCCCAGCATTTT. The rearrangement uses TRBV4-1 and TRBJ1-5; D gene unclear. Germline V CDR1 and CDR2: MGHRA, YSYEKL. V was cut by 2 bases and J by 2 bases, with 7 bases left in between. The CDR3 covers 14 residues.

This chain connects TRBV6-5 to TRBJ2-7; TRBD1 matches at 9 bases. This CDR3 spans 15 amino acids. Germline V gene data show CDR1 as MNHEY and CDR2 as SVGAGI. V shed 0 bases, J shed 6 bases, and the junction held 6 bases outside the gene matches. Here the CDR3 reads CASSYSGGQGSEQYF. The CDR3 DNA is TGTGCCAGCAGTTACTCAGGGGGACAGGGTTCCGAGCAGTACTTC.

The chain has TRBV4-1 and TRBJ2-4; D possibly uses TRBD1 or TRBD2 (6 bases each). The CDR3 covers 18 residues. Looked up from germline, CDR1 is MGHRA and CDR2 is YSYEKL. Trimming cost V 5 bases and J 8 bases, with 28 bases left between them. The CDR3 DNA is TGCGCCAGCAGCGAGGCAGGGGTAGTGTACGTCGGGGAGGACATTCAGTACTTC. Its translation is CASSEAGVVYVGEDIQYF.

The chain carries TRBV11-2 and TRBJ2-7; D may match TRBD1 or TRBD2 (5 bases each). The CDR3 length is 13 residues. Per the germline V gene, CDR1 is SGHAT and CDR2 is FQNNGV. Trimming pared 0 bases from V and 5 bases from J, leaving 8 bases between. The CDR3 DNA reads TGTGCCAGCAGCTTAGAACCGGGGCACGAGCAGTACTTC. Translation gives CASSLEPGHEQYF.

The chain is built from TRBV2 and TRBJ2-5; TRBD1 aligns across 8 bases. V lost 8 bases and J lost 5; bases outside the gene matches: 7. The CDR3 is 13 amino acids. Germline V gene sequence: CDR1 SNHLY, CDR2 FYNNEI. The CDR3 DNA reads TGTGCCAGCCCAGACAGGGGACACGAGACCCAGTACTTC. Protein: CASPDRGHETQYF.

About this clone: Other DNA sequences within the sample encode an identical CDR3. J is TRBJ1-1 and V is TRBV27; D gene ambiguous. The CDR3 extends over 13 amino acids. V shed 2 bases and J shed 1 base, with 5 bases lying between them. Germline V gives CDR1 MNHEY, CDR2 SMNVEV (reference sequence). The CDR3 region is CASSLAGNTEAFF. CDR3 in DNA: TGTGCCAGCAGTTTAGCGGGGAACACTGAAGCTTTCTTT.

This clone was seen once. The CDR3, as DNA: TGTGCCAGCAGTTTGGGGGCAGGGGCAGCCTACAATGAGCAGTTCTTC. Its protein product is CASSLGAGAAYNEQFF. This chain joins TRBV27 and TRBJ2-1, with D perhaps TRBD1 (6 bases). Germline V gene lookup returns CDR1 MNHEY and CDR2 SMNVEV (reference sequence). The CDR3 is 16 residues long. The V end was cut by 3 bases, the J end by 2 bases, with 14 bases between.

The chain is built from TRBV9 and TRBJ1-1, with 7 bases fitting TRBD1. CDR3 size: 17 residues. Germline V gives CDR1 SGDLS, CDR2 YYNGEE. V lost 4 bases and J lost 5; bases outside the gene matches: 17. This chain's CDR3 is CASSSGQVDRLMTEAFF. The CDR3 nucleotides are TGTGCCAGCAGCTCCGGACAGGTTGACCGTCTGATGACTGAAGCTTTCTTT. Complete variable domain (other parts from reference TRBV9 and TRBJ1-1): DSGVTQTPKHLITATGQRVTLRCSPRSGDLSVYWYQQSLDQGLQFLIQYYNGEERAKGNILERFSAQQFPDLHSELNLSSLELGDSALYFCASSSGQVDRLMTEAFFGQGTRLTVV.

The rearrangement links TRBV6-5 to TRBJ2-1; possible D gene TRBD1, 5 bases. The CDR3 has 12 amino acids. The germline V gene has CDR1 MNHEY and CDR2 SVGAGI. Trimming removed 6 bases at V and 5 bases at J, with 8 bases between. CDR3 in DNA: TGTGCCAGCAGAGACAGTAACAATGAGCAGTTCTTC. It is translated as CASRDSNNEQFF.

V is TRBV13 and J is TRBJ2-1, with 12 bases matching TRBD2. Germline V gene lookup returns CDR1 PRHDT and CDR2 FYEKMQ (reference sequence). This CDR3 comprises 17 residues. V lost 5 bases and J lost 2; bases outside the gene matches: 7. The CDR3 nucleotides read TGTGCCAGCAGCACCCGGACTAGCGGGGTGGCCTACAATGAGCAGTTCTTC. Encoded protein: CASSTRTSGVAYNEQFF.

The CDR3 loop reads CASRGEEQYF. The DNA of the CDR3 is TGTGCCAGCAGAGGGGAAGAGCAGTACTTC. The V gene is TRBV28, the J gene TRBJ2-7; a possible D gene is TRBD1 (5 bases). The V and J ends lost 6 bases and 7 bases respectively, with 7 bases between them. The CDR3 extends over 10 amino acids. The germline V gene has CDR1 MDHEN and CDR2 SYDVKM. Complete variable domain (other parts from reference TRBV28 and TRBJ2-7): DVKVTQSSRYLVKRTGEKVFLECVQDMDHENMFWYRQDPGLGLRLIYFSYDVKMKEKGDIPEGYSVSREKKERFSLILESASTNQTSMYLCASRGEEQYFGPGTRLTVT.